Listed here are 7 T cell receptor beta chains from one sample, sequenced in a study of tumor and adjacent non-tumor tissue in lung cancer (dated by TCRdb to the late 2010s). RNA was isolated from bulk, unsorted tissue, and RNA quality was assessed with a NanoDrop ND-1000 and an Agilent 2100. Library creation used multiplex PCR. Sequencing was performed on an Illumina HiSeq 2500. TCRbeta libraries were constructed through three rounds of nested PCR with primers (Table S4) according to protocols modified from ARM-PCR. The raw public data were reprocessed by TCRdb itself: fastp quality trimming at Q25, MiXCR clonotype calling, in-frame beta chains only. Each CDR3 protein appears once, grouped with its most common genes and DNA. This sample has 65,000 to 70,000 distinct CDR3 sequences in its table, and 60% of those were observed once. Together, the top ten hold 20% to 25% of the sample. The material sequenced was lung tumor tissue. The receptors here all came from a man aged 45 to 65 with non-small cell lung cancer.

For this clonotype: The conserved closing phenylalanine or tryptophan is absent in this CDR3, likely reflecting a read error. The chain joins TRBV11-3 to TRBJ2-3; 9 bases are shared with TRBD2. Germline CDR1 is SGHNT and CDR2 is YENEEA. The CDR3 length is 16 residues. V shed 9 bases, J shed 4 bases, and the junction held 14 bases outside the gene matches. This CDR3 is CARSPGTSGFADTQYL. CDR3 sequence (DNA): TGTGCCAGGAGCCCAGGAACTAGCGGGTTTGCAGATACGCAGTATTTA.

V is TRBV11-2 and J is TRBJ2-5, with 12 bases aligning to TRBD2. CDR3 size: 18 residues. CDR1 is SGHAT and CDR2 is FQNNGV in the germline V gene. The J segment lost 9 bases and the V segment lost 5 bases, leaving 19 bases of the junction unmatched. The CDR3, as DNA: TGTGCCAGCAGCCCTCATGGGGGGCTAGCGGGGGGGTTGGAGGCCCAGTACTTC. Its protein is CASSPHGGLAGGLEAQYF.

Details on this clonotype: It is likely a read error, because the conserved phenylalanine at the end of the CDR3 is missing. CDR3 sequence: CSVAGEGGSTDTQYC. The DNA for the CDR3 is TGTAGCGTCGCGGGAGAGGGCGGAAGCACAGATACGCAGTATTGT. V and J are TRBV29-1 and TRBJ2-3; TRBD2 matches 7 bases. The CDR3 is 15 amino acids. Germline assignment: CDR1 SQVTM and CDR2 ANQGSEA.

Comments on this clonotype: A read error is possible here, since a much larger clone lies one base away. The chain links TRBV7-9 to TRBJ2-4; no reliable D call. There are 17 residues in the CDR3. Germline V gives CDR1 SEHNR, CDR2 FQNEAQ (reference sequence). As DNA, the CDR3 is TGTGCCAGCAGCTCGCTAAGCCCCCAAGCAGCCAACAACATTCAGTACTTC. Amino acids: CASSSLSPQAANNIQYF.

The chain uses TRBV28 and TRBJ1-2, with D unclear. Germline V gene sequence: CDR1 MDHEN, CDR2 SYDVKM. V lost 6 bases, J lost 1 base, and 21 bases lay in between. This CDR3 has 17 amino acids. The CDR3 reads CASSQARERPINYGYTF. The CDR3 DNA follows: TGTGCCAGCAGCCAGGCGAGGGAACGGCCAATTAACTATGGCTACACCTTC.

On this clonotype: One end of the junction varies from germline; a read error may be responsible. This chain joins TRBV11-2 and TRBJ2-3; D may be TRBD1 (6 bases). Germline V gene sequence: CDR1 SGHAT, CDR2 FQNNGV. This CDR3 has 15 residues. CDR3 loop: CANSLLWGQADTQYF. CDR3 coding DNA: TGTGCCAACAGCTTACTGTGGGGGCAGGCAGATACGCAGTATTTT.

A word on this clonotype: A clone one base away is much larger, so this may be a read error. The V call is TRBV28, the J call TRBJ1-1; D uncertain. Germline assignment: CDR1 MDHEN and CDR2 SYDVKM. Trimming took 7 bases from V and 8 from J, leaving 14 bases between them. This CDR3 has 12 residues. The CDR3 nucleotides are TGTGCCAGCATGGGCAGTGGGGTAGAAGCTTTCTTT. Its translation: CASMGSGVEAFF.